This is a list of T cell receptor beta chains from one sample in a study of T-cell reconstitution after alpha-beta-depleted transplantation in children. TCRdb reprocessed the PCR reads with MiXCR, giving one entry per CDR3 protein. In the table there are approximately 70,000 distinct CDR3 sequences, around 4.7% of which are singletons. The input for sequencing was PBMCs, mostly from graft donor cells, taken 180 days after TCRalphabeta/CD19-depleted stem cell transplant. The receptors were sampled from a boy in the first two years of life who had a stem cell transplant for acute myeloid leukemia, so the T cells may come from the graft donor. Each CDR3 is given with its conserved first and last residue. Each record gives: D gene, V gene, J gene, clone size, CDR3 protein, CDR3 DNA. D genes are given only for firm matches. The listing skips clone size in some rows; elsewhere it reads once, few, many or a size class.

NA	TRBV14	TRBJ2-3	many	CASSQEISRGDTQYF	TGTGCCAGCAGCCAAGAAATATCGCGGGGAGATACGCAGTATTTT
NA	TRBV7-9	TRBJ1-3	many	CASSFGQAFSGNTIYF	TGTGCCAGCAGCTTCGGGCAGGCCTTCTCTGGAAACACCATATATTTT
NA	TRBV7-2	TRBJ1-2	many	CASSLDQGTFYGYTF	TGTGCCAGCAGCTTAGACCAGGGAACTTTCTATGGCTACACCTTC
NA	TRBV20-1	TRBJ2-1	many	CSARVGGSYNEQFF	TGCAGTGCTAGAGTCGGGGGCTCCTACAATGAGCAGTTCTTC
NA	TRBV5-1	TRBJ2-5	many	CASSLEGRETQYF	TGCGCCAGCAGCTTGGAGGGCAGAGAGACCCAGTACTTC
TRBD2	TRBV12-3/TRBV12-4	TRBJ2-3	many	CASTLSGGGTDTQYF	TGTGCCAGCACCCTTAGCGGGGGGGGCACAGATACGCAGTATTTT
NA	TRBV4-2	TRBJ1-5	many	CASSQDDDSHQPQHF	TGTGCCAGCAGCCAAGACGACGACAGTCATCAGCCCCAGCATTTT
TRBD1	TRBV29-1	TRBJ2-7	many	CSVEAKNRDRGIGEQYF	TGCAGCGTTGAAGCTAAGAATCGGGACAGGGGAATAGGGGAGCAGTACTTC
TRBD2	TRBV29-1	TRBJ2-4	NA	CSARTSGEGEAKNIQYF	TGCAGCGCTCGGACTAGCGGGGAGGGTGAAGCCAAAAACATTCAGTACTTC
NA	TRBV18	TRBJ2-1	many	CASSPTGEVYNEQFF	TGTGCCAGCTCACCAACGGGGGAGGTCTACAATGAGCAGTTCTTC
NA	TRBV12-3/TRBV12-4	TRBJ2-5	many	CASSPQGTKYQETQYF	TGTGCCAGCAGTCCCCAGGGGACAAAATACCAAGAGACCCAGTACTTC
TRBD2	TRBV20-1	TRBJ2-1	many	CSALGLAGGQNEQFF	TGCAGTGCTCTAGGACTAGCGGGGGGGCAAAATGAGCAGTTCTTC
TRBD2	TRBV27	TRBJ2-2	many	CASRRGASGGAETGELFF	TGTGCCAGCAGAAGGGGGGCTAGCGGGGGGGCCGAGACCGGGGAGCTGTTTTTT
NA	TRBV12-3/TRBV12-4	TRBJ2-7	many	CASSFAVSHILRGQYF	TGTGCCAGCAGTTTCGCAGTTTCCCACATATTACGAGGGCAGTACTTC
TRBD1	TRBV12-3/TRBV12-4	TRBJ1-5	many	CASSRETGHQPQHF	TGTGCCAGCAGTCGCGAGACAGGGCACCAGCCCCAGCATTTT
NA	TRBV4-3	TRBJ2-1	many	CASSQDAVADINEQFF	TGCGCCAGCAGCCAAGATGCGGTAGCGGATATCAATGAGCAGTTCTTC
TRBD1	TRBV6-5	TRBJ1-2	many	CASSYSGQDLWGYTF	TGTGCCAGCAGTTACTCGGGACAGGACCTTTGGGGCTACACCTTC
TRBD1	TRBV30	TRBJ2-1	many	CAWSNRGDEQFF	TGTGCCTGGAGCAACAGGGGCGATGAGCAGTTCTTC
NA	TRBV4-3	TRBJ1-2	many	CASSQDSGGYTF	TGCGCCAGCAGCCAAGATTCAGGTGGCTACACCTTC
TRBD1	TRBV20-1	TRBJ1-5	many	CSARDMFPTGGAGYNQPQHF	TGCAGTGCTAGAGATATGTTCCCGACAGGGGGCGCTGGTTACAATCAGCCCCAGCATTTT
NA	TRBV5-1	TRBJ2-1	many	CASSLEWTTGQFF	TGCGCCAGCAGCTTGGAGTGGACCACGGGGCAGTTCTTC
NA	TRBV6-5	TRBJ1-6	many	CASSTGNPISPLHF	TGTGCCAGCAGTACAGGGAACCCGATTTCACCCCTCCACTTT
NA	TRBV11-2	TRBJ2-5	many	CASSFSGQQETQYF	TGTGCCAGCAGCTTCTCCGGACAGCAAGAGACCCAGTACTTC
NA	TRBV12-3/TRBV12-4	TRBJ2-3	many	CASSLGRPVDTQYF	TGTGCCAGCAGTTTGGGGCGGCCCGTGGATACGCAGTATTTT
NA	TRBV10-3	TRBJ2-1	many	CAISESRSSYNEQFF	TGTGCCATCAGTGAATCTCGGAGCTCCTACAATGAGCAGTTCTTC
TRBD1	TRBV7-6	TRBJ1-5	many	CASSPGQGGSNQPQHF	TGTGCCAGCAGCCCCGGACAGGGCGGTAGCAATCAGCCCCAGCATTTT
TRBD2	TRBV6-5	TRBJ2-7	many	CASSRTSDEQYF	TGTGCCAGCAGTCGAACTAGCGACGAGCAGTACTTC
NA	TRBV4-3	TRBJ2-3	many	CASSPEPGTDTQYF	TGCGCCAGCAGCCCAGAACCTGGCACAGATACGCAGTATTTT
TRBD1	TRBV10-3	TRBJ2-3	many	CAISRDRVETDTQYF	TGTGCCATCAGTCGGGACAGGGTTGAGACAGATACGCAGTATTTT
NA	TRBV30	TRBJ1-2	NA	CAWIKGFYGYTF	TGTGCCTGGATTAAGGGATTCTATGGCTACACCTTC
NA	TRBV9	TRBJ2-7	many	CASSVGVGPEQYF	TGTGCCAGCAGCGTAGGAGTGGGCCCCGAGCAGTACTTC
NA	TRBV18	TRBJ1-2	many	CASSPLPGYGYTF	TGTGCCAGCTCACCACTACCTGGGTATGGCTACACCTTC
TRBD1	TRBV20-1	TRBJ1-5	many	CSARADRGNQPQHF	TGCAGTGCCCGAGCGGACAGGGGCAATCAGCCCCAGCATTTT
NA	TRBV20-1	TRBJ1-2	many	CSAREKTGRHYGYTF	TGCAGTGCTAGAGAAAAAACAGGGCGACACTATGGCTACACCTTC
TRBD1	TRBV6-1	TRBJ2-1	NA	CASSSTGGPGGSEQFF	TGTGCCAGCAGTAGCACAGGGGGCCCTGGGGGATCAGAGCAGTTCTTC
TRBD2	TRBV2	TRBJ2-1	many	CASIAGSSYNEQFF	TGTGCCAGCATAGCGGGCAGCTCCTACAATGAGCAGTTCTTC
TRBD1	TRBV4-3	TRBJ2-1	many	CASSPAGGYEQFF	TGCGCCAGCAGCCCTGCAGGGGGCTATGAGCAGTTCTTC
NA	TRBV12-3/TRBV12-4	TRBJ2-2	many	CASSLERFTGELFF	TGTGCCAGCAGTTTGGAGCGGTTCACCGGGGAGCTGTTTTTT
NA	TRBV6-6	TRBJ2-1	many	CASSVNYNEQFF	TGTGCCAGCAGTGTTAACTACAATGAGCAGTTCTTC
NA	TRBV29-1	TRBJ2-5	many	CSVEGADQETQYF	TGCAGCGTTGAGGGGGCGGATCAAGAGACCCAGTACTTC
NA	TRBV18	TRBJ1-6	many	CASSSTSARRDSPLHF	TGTGCCAGCTCCTCCACCTCAGCGAGGAGGGATTCACCCCTCCACTTT
NA	TRBV13	TRBJ1-6	many	CASSPPDQDVKPLHF	TGTGCCAGCAGCCCCCCGGACCAGGATGTAAAACCCCTCCACTTT
TRBD2	TRBV14	TRBJ2-1	many	CASSRSSGAYNEQFF	TGTGCCAGCAGCCGATCTAGCGGGGCCTACAATGAGCAGTTCTTC
NA	TRBV25-1	TRBJ2-7	many	CASTSSYEQYF	TGTGCCAGCACAAGCTCCTACGAGCAGTACTTC
NA	TRBV16	TRBJ2-7	few	CASSSDRRFYEQYF	TGTGCCAGCAGCTCGGACCGCAGATTCTACGAGCAGTACTTC
TRBD1	TRBV6-1	TRBJ1-2	many	CASDPQGATPNVGYTF	TGTGCCAGCGACCCCCAGGGGGCGACGCCTAATGTTGGCTACACCTTC
NA	TRBV4-3	TRBJ1-1	many	CASSQKGSGTEAFF	TGCGCCAGCAGCCAGAAGGGATCCGGCACTGAAGCTTTCTTT
NA	TRBV6-2/TRBV6-3	TRBJ2-2	many	CASSYWALANTGELFF	TGTGCCAGCAGTTACTGGGCCCTAGCGAACACCGGGGAGCTGTTTTTT
NA	TRBV6-2/TRBV6-3	TRBJ1-2	many	CASSYSLGEGNYGYTF	TGTGCCAGCAGTTACTCCTTAGGGGAGGGGAACTATGGCTACACCTTC
NA	TRBV6-5	TRBJ1-2	many	CASSGAGELLNYGYTF	TGTGCCAGCAGCGGGGCAGGGGAGCTTCTCAACTATGGCTACACCTTC
TRBD1	TRBV12-3/TRBV12-4	TRBJ1-5	many	CASSFLSSGTGVKNSNQPQHF	TGTGCCAGCAGTTTTCTCTCCTCCGGGACAGGGGTGAAAAATAGCAATCAGCCCCAGCATTTT
NA	TRBV5-4	TRBJ2-5	many	CASSYRGEETQYF	TGTGCCAGCAGCTACCGGGGCGAAGAGACCCAGTACTTC
NA	TRBV19	TRBJ1-1	NA	CASSPIGLRNPNEAFF	TGTGCCAGTAGTCCGATTGGGCTTCGGAACCCAAACGAAGCTTTCTTT
NA	TRBV12-3/TRBV12-4	TRBJ2-2	many	CASSLGVGELFF	TGTGCCAGCAGTTTAGGCGTCGGGGAGCTGTTTTTT
NA	TRBV3-1	TRBJ1-4	many	CASSPLMGGNEKLFF	TGTGCCAGCAGCCCGTTGATGGGGGGTAATGAAAAACTGTTTTTT
NA	TRBV6-6	TRBJ1-3	medium-sized	CASSSDIYSGNTIYF	TGTGCCAGCAGCTCGGACATTTACTCTGGAAACACCATATATTTT
NA	TRBV5-6	TRBJ1-6	many	CASSNGHNSPLHF	TGTGCCAGCAGCAACGGCCATAATTCACCCCTCCACTTT
NA	TRBV30	TRBJ2-1	many	CAWSVRGGGEQFF	TGTGCCTGGAGTGTACGTGGGGGCGGGGAGCAGTTCTTC
NA	TRBV6-5	TRBJ2-3	many	CASSYSASLGTDTQYF	TGTGCCAGCAGTTACTCGGCTAGCTTAGGCACAGATACGCAGTATTTT